Reported below is one T cell receptor beta chain. Profiling relied on immunoSEQ multiplex PCR, and the TCRdb table lists in-frame clones only, not all of them. The sample gives about 41,000 clones, about 94% of which show up once; more than 20% is in the top ten. This sample stems from a study of control samples from healthy donors and cancer patients. Material for sequencing was blood. This clonotype originated in a man aged 60-69 years in good health.

CDR3 in amino acids: CASSYSGGGYEQYF. The CDR3 bases are TGTGCCAGCAGTTACTCGGGGGGGGGCTACGAGCAGTACTTC. This rearrangement joins TRBV6-2 or TRBV6-3 to TRBJ2-7; 7 bases align to TRBD2. V was clipped by 0 bases and J by 3 bases; unmatched bases: 2. The CDR3 loop spans 14 amino acids. The germline CDR1 and CDR2 sequences are MNHEY and SVGEGT.